Presented here are 11 T cell receptor beta chains from one specimen sequenced in a study of tumor-infiltrating lymphocytes in primary liver carcinoma. From roughly 470 ng total RNA, TCR beta cDNA was generated with a primer in the constant region. Slightly modified ARM-PCR with three nested multiplex PCR rounds yielded TCR beta libraries. The study ran its first two PCR rounds for 9 to 10 cycles each, using TRBV1-TRBV30 forward primers and a C-beta reverse primer. MiXCR, run by TCRdb on the multiplex PCR reads, gives a single entry per CDR3 protein. The sample includes about 200,000 distinct CDR3 sequences, around 85% seen only once; the top ten take about a sixth. Scientists recovered RNA and DNA together from roughly 21-30 mg of unsorted bulk tissue. The material sequenced was tumor tissue from primary liver carcinoma. These receptors all come from a man aged 35-49 years with primary liver carcinoma and hepatitis B virus infection.

Points on this clonotype: One end of the junction does not line up with germline, which may come from a read error. The rearrangement links TRBV6-5 to TRBJ2-2, with a weak D call TRBD1 (5 bases). CDR3 size: 14 residues. CDR1 MNHEY and CDR2 SVGAGI come from the germline V gene. The CDR3 loop is CVSCYMADIGELFF. CDR3 nucleotide sequence: TGTGTCAGCTGTTACATGGCGGACATCGGGGAGCTGTTTTTT.

For this clonotype: Because the CDR3's place on the DNA is in doubt, the DNA is left out and the CDR3 is given as listed by TCRdb. The gene calls are TRBV4-3 and TRBJ2-2; whether TRBD2, the table's D call, matches the DNA was not checked. The CDR3 sequence runs 18 residues, both termini included. Germline loops: CDR1 LGHNA, CDR2 YSLEER. CDR3 protein: CASSQTTSGHTNTGSCFF.

A word on this clonotype: At one boundary the junction diverges from the germline segment, which might be a read error. The chain has TRBV4-1 and TRBJ2-5; D is perhaps TRBD2 (5 bases). Germline V gives CDR1 MGHRA, CDR2 YSYEKL. The CDR3 is 16 amino acids. The CDR3 protein is CDNIQDWGAHQETQYF. The CDR3, as DNA: TGCGACAACATCCAAGATTGGGGAGCTCACCAAGAAACCCAGTACTTC.

V and J are TRBV29-1 and TRBJ1-4, with D perhaps matching TRBD1 (5 bases). This CDR3 is built from 12 residues. Trimming took 7 bases from V and 17 from J, leaving 23 bases between them. Per the germline V gene, CDR1 is SQVTM and CDR2 is ANQGSEA. The CDR3, as DNA: TGCAGCGCTCAGTCCGATCTTGGACATCTTTTTTTT. Its protein is CSAQSDLGHLFF.

As to this clonotype: A much larger clone lies a single base off, so this may be a read error. This sequence joins TRBV24-1 and TRBJ2-2, with 8 bases lining up with TRBD2. The CDR3 totals 15 residues. Germline CDR1 is KGHDR and CDR2 is SFDVKD. The CDR3 region has the DNA TGTGCCACCAGTTCTCAGCGGGAGCCCACCGGGGAGCTGTTATTT. This translates into CATSSQREPTGELLF.

At least ten counts were recorded for this clonotype. The genes are TRBV29-1 and TRBJ2-3; D might be TRBD2 (7 bases). Germline-derived CDR1 and CDR2 are SQVTM and ANQGSEA. V dropped 6 bases and J dropped 6 bases, with 16 bases sitting between them. This CDR3 contains 13 residues. CDR3 loop: CSVGGASGDTQYF. CDR3 coding DNA: TGCAGCGTAGGGGGGGCATCGGGGGATACGCAGTATTTT.

As for this clonotype: A read error may account for a junction end that differs from germline. The chain joins TRBV6-5 to TRBJ1-6, with 9 bases matching TRBD1. Germline CDR1 MNHEY, CDR2 SVGAGI. The CDR3 loop spans 15 amino acids. CDR3 amino acids: CASCLGTGRNSRLHF. CDR3 nucleotide sequence: TGTGCCAGCTGTCTCGGGACAGGGCGCAATTCACGCCTCCACTTT.

On this clonotype itself: One end of the junction fails to match germline, which may point to a read error. CDR3: CSGLGAQKNIHYF. The CDR3 DNA reads TGCAGCGGATTAGGTGCGCAGAAAAACATTCACTACTTC. The chain has TRBV29-1 and TRBJ2-4; D not certain. Per the germline V gene, CDR1 is SQVTM and CDR2 is ANQGSEA. The CDR3 is made up of 13 amino acids.

The gene calls are TRBV18 and TRBJ1-3; 7 nucleotides match TRBD1. CDR3 length: 18 amino acids. CDR1 is KGHSH, CDR2 LQKENI, per germline. The junction had 11 bases not matched to a gene; V was cut back by 2 bases and J by 1 base. DNA of the CDR3: TGTGCCAGCTCACCAGTAAGACAGGGACTTTCTTCTGGAAACACCATATATTTT. Its translation is CASSPVRQGLSSGNTIYF.

With respect to this clonotype: The junction does not match germline at one end; this may be a read error. This chain links TRBV5-5 with TRBJ2-2; weak D call: TRBD2 (6 bases). Germline V gives CDR1 SGHKS, CDR2 YYEKEE (reference sequence). The CDR3 has 14 residues. The CDR3 DNA sequence: TGTGCCAGCAACTTGGGCGGAGAGGGCGGGGAGCTCTTTTTT. Translating it yields CASNLGGEGGELFF.

This clonotype was recorded once. An end of the junction differs from the germline gene, which may be a read error. The CDR3 loop reads CANSEALPSNQHF. DNA of the CDR3: TGTGCCAACAGTGAAGCGCTTCCAAGTAACCAGCATTTT. The chain links TRBV6-1 to TRBJ1-5; no definite D call. This CDR3 is built from 13 residues. From germline, CDR1 is MNHNS and CDR2 SASEGT.